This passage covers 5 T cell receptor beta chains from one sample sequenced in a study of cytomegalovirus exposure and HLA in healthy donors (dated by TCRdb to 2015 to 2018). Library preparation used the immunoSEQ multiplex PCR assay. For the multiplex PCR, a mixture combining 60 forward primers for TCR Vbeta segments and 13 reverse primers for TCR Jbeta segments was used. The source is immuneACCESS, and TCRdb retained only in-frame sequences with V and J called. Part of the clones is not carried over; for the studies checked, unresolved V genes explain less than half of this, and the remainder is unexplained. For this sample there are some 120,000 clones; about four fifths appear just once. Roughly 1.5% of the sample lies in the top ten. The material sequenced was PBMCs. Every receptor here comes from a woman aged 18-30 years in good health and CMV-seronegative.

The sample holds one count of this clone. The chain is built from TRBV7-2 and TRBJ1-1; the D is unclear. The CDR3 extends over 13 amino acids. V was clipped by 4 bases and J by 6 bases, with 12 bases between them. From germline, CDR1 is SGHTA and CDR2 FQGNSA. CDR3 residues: CASSSRGVAEAFF. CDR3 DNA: TGTGCCAGCAGCTCCCGAGGCGTCGCTGAAGCTTTCTTT.

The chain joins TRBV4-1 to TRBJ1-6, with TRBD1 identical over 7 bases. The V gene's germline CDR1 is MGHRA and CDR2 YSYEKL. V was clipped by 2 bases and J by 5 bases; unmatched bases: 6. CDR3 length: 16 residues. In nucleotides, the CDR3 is TGCGCCAGCAGCCAAATTGTCGGGACAGATAATTCACCCCTCCACTTT. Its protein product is CASSQIVGTDNSPLHF.

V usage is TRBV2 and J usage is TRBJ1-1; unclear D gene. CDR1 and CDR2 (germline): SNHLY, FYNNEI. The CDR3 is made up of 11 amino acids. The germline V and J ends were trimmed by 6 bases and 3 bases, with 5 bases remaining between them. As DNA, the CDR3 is TGTGCCAGCAGCGTTTACACTGAAGCTTTCTTT. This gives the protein CASSVYTEAFF. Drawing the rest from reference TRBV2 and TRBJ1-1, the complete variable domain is EPEVTQTPSHQVTQMGQEVILRCVPISNHLYFYWYRQILGQKVEFLVSFYNNEISEKSEIFDDQFSVERPDGSNFTLKIRSTKLEDSAMYFCASSVYTEAFFGQGTRLTVV.

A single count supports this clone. CDR3 residues: CASSLGSWFAGELFF. DNA of the CDR3: TGTGCCAGCAGCTTAGGGAGTTGGTTCGCCGGGGAGCTGTTTTTT. The gene calls are TRBV7-2 and TRBJ2-2, with D unresolved. Between the trimmed V and J ends, which lost 1 base and 6 bases, there was a span of 12 bases. CDR1 and CDR2 (germline): SGHTA, FQGNSA. This CDR3 contains 15 residues.

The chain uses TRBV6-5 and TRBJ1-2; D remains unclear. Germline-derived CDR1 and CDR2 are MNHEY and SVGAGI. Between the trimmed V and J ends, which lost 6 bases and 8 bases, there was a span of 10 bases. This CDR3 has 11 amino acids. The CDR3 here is CASRRDGGYTF. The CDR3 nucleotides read TGTGCCAGCAGACGGGATGGAGGCTACACCTTC.